This T cell receptor beta chain was observed in a study of T cell changes during pregnancy in multiple sclerosis. Sequencing was performed with immunoSEQ multiplex PCR; in TCRdb, only in-frame clones are kept and a portion is missing. The sample lists about 96,000 clones, about 92% occurring once. V lost 4 bases to trimming and J lost 3 bases, with 7 bases between them. In germline, CDR1 is MGHDK, CDR2 SYGVNS. The CDR3 consists of 12 residues. The sample consisted of peripheral blood, taken in the first trimester of pregnancy. The rearrangement joins TRBV25-1 to TRBJ2-7; D may be TRBD1 (5 bases). The source is a female donor with multiple sclerosis, enrolled in a pregnancy study. The CDR3 sequence: CASSAQGYEQYF. DNA of the CDR3: TGTGCCAGCAGTGCCCAGGGCTACGAGCAGTACTTC.